Described below is a single TCR beta chain sequence and its context. The antigen this receptor binds is unknown. The record has no base qualities; no much larger clone is one base away. The data stem from a study of blood T cell repertoires in COVID-19 (dated by TCRdb to between 2020 and 2021). In terms of the full investigation: The collaborator samples originated in the United States, Italy and Spain and spanned the acute and convalescent phases of COVID-19. Subjects who had been exposed to COVID-19, were actively infected with it, or had recovered from it provided the deeply sampled blood TCRbeta repertoires that made up the dataset. The prospective study material was composed of cDNA or gDNA derived from T cells, B-cell-depleted T cells, or PBMCs. Where HLA class I and class II types were available, the types were taken from metadata supplied by the sample provider, not from assay-based typing. Nearly every sample came with metadata listing a de-identified subject ID, COVID-19 status, age in years and sex. The repertoires were released in a freely available public database intended as a resource for research on the immune response to SARS-CoV-2. Samples came from the ongoing ImmuneRACE study (first 160 participants) plus 1,254 subjects from 6 global collaborators.

TCRbeta CDR3 regions were amplified from genomic DNA by means of the immunoSEQ Assay, a bias-controlled multiplex PCR. Processing in the source paper ran as follows. The number of nucleated cells in each sample was estimated from the amplification of reference gene primers within the assay. Sequence reads were collapsed and filtered to measure the absolute abundance of every unique TCRbeta CDR3 rearrangement. Productive Simpson clonality was computed per sample as the square root of Simpson's diversity index over productive rearrangements. TCRdb mirrors the immuneACCESS table, restricted to in-frame sequences. Some clones are absent from its copies; in checked studies, under half trace to an unresolved V gene, and the reason for the others is unknown. V, J and clone size are taken as reported in that table, and D and trimming were inferred from the DNA itself. This sample has 260,000 or so clones in its table, and 65% to 90% of those were observed once. Around 16% of the sample rests with the top ten.

From cysteine to phenylalanine, the CDR3 is 18 amino acids long. Of the read, only the CDR3 DNA is kept; its 54 bases are in frame from base 1. CDR1 is given as LGHNT and CDR2 as FRNRAP, both from the germline V gene. Here V drops 0 bases and J drops 1 base, and the junction holds 11 bases not matched to any gene. Enrolling through a virtual design, the prospective study's participants ranged in age from roughly 18 to 100 years and lived across 20 to 30 United States geographic areas. In the prospective study, participants were assigned to cohorts based on the clinical history participants reported in a screening survey and a study questionnaire. ImmuneRACE Cohort 3 recovered participants were defined by two consecutive negative NP/OP PCR tests, healthcare professional clearance, or symptom resolution. Each participant in the prospective study had whole blood, serum and a nasopharyngeal or oropharyngeal swab collected by mobile phlebotomists. Over a 2-month period, participants in the prospective study had the option of providing additional blood draws and questionnaires. Before DNA extraction, blood samples from the prospective study were shipped at room temperature or frozen.

The full study reports these points: Clinical and demographic metadata were provided uncurated, with the amount varying by source and participant.

This sequence originates from a man younger than 35 who had recovered from COVID-19. The receptor chain draws on TRBV12-5 and TRBJ2-7, with 8 middle bases fitting TRBD1. Sequenced sample: PBMCs or T cells enriched from blood (not recorded which). The CDR3 protein sequence reads: CASGLVLGTGQESYEQYF. The nucleotides read TGTGCTAGTGGTTTGGTCCTTGGGACGGGACAGGAATCCTACGAGCAGTACTTC.